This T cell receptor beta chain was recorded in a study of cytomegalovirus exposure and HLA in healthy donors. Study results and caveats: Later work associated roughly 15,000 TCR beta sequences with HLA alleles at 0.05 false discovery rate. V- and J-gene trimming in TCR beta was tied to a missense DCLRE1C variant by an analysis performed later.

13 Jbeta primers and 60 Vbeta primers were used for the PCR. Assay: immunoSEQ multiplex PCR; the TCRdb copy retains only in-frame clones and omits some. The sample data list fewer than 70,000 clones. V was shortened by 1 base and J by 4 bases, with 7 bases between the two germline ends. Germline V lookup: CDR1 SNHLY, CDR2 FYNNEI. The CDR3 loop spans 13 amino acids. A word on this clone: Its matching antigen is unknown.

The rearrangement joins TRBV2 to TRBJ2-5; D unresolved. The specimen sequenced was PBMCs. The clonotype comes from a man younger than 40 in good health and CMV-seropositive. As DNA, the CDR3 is TGTGCCAGCAGTGAAGGGTACTTAGAGACCCAGTACTTC. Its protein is CASSEGYLETQYF.